The following is a T cell receptor (beta chain) sequence with its context. The germline V gene has CDR1 SGDLS and CDR2 YYNGEE. The germline V and J ends were trimmed by 2 bases and 2 bases, with 17 bases remaining between them. CDR3 length equals 17 residues. This record comes from a study of cytomegalovirus exposure and HLA in healthy donors. PCR primers comprised 60 Vbeta and 13 Jbeta primers. Profiled with immunoSEQ multiplex PCR; TCRdb holds only in-frame clones, not every one. The sample carries more than 140,000 clones, approximately 80% recorded once. This clonotype originated in a woman aged 40 to 50 in good health and CMV-seronegative. Input material: PBMCs. The chain combines TRBV9 with TRBJ1-3, with no clear D. For the CDR3, the DNA is TGTGCCAGCAGCGTTTTCCCTACACGGGGTGCTGGAAACACCATATATTTT. Its translation is CASSVFPTRGAGNTIYF.